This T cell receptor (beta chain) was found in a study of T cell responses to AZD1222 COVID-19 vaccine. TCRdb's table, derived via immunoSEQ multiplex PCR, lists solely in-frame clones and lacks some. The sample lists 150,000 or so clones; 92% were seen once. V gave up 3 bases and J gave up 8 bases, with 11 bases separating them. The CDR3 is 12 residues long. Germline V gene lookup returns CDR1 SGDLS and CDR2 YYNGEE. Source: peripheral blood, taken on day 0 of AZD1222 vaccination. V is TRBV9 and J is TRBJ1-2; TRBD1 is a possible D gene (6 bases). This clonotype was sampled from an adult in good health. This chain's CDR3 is CASSGPGDGYTF. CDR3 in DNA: TGTGCCAGCAGCGGCCCAGGGGACGGCTACACCTTC. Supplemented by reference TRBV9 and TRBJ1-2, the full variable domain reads DSGVTQTPKHLITATGQRVTLRCSPRSGDLSVYWYQQSLDQGLQFLIQYYNGEERAKGNILERFSAQQFPDLHSELNLSSLELGDSALYFCASSGPGDGYTFGSGTRLTVV.